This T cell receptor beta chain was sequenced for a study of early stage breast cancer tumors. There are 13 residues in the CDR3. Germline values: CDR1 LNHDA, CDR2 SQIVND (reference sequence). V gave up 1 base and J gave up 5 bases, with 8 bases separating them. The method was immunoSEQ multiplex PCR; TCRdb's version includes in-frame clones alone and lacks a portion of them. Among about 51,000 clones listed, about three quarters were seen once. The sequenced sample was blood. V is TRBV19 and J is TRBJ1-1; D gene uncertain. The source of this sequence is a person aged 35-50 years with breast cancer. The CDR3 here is CASSIARGTEAFF. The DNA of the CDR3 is TGTGCCAGTAGTATAGCGCGGGGAACTGAAGCTTTCTTT. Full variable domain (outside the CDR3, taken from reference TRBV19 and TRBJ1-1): DGGITQSPKYLFRKEGQNVTLSCEQNLNHDAMYWYRQDPGQGLRLIYYSQIVNDFQKGDIAEGYSVSREKKESFPLTVTSAQKNPTAFYLCASSIARGTEAFFGQGTRLTVV.